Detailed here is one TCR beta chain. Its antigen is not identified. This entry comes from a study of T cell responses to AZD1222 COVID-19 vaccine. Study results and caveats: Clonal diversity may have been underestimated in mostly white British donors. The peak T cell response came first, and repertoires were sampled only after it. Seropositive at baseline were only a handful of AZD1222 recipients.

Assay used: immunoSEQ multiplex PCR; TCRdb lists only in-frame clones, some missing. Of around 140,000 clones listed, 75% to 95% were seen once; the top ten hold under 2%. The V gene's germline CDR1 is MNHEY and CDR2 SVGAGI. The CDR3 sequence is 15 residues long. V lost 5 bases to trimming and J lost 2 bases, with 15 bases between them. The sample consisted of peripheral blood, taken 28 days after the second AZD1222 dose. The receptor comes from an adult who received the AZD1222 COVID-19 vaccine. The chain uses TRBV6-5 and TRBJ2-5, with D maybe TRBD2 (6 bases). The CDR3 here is CASSPPGDLQETQYF. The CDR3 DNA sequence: TGTGCCAGCAGTCCACCCGGGGACTTGCAAGAGACCCAGTACTTC.